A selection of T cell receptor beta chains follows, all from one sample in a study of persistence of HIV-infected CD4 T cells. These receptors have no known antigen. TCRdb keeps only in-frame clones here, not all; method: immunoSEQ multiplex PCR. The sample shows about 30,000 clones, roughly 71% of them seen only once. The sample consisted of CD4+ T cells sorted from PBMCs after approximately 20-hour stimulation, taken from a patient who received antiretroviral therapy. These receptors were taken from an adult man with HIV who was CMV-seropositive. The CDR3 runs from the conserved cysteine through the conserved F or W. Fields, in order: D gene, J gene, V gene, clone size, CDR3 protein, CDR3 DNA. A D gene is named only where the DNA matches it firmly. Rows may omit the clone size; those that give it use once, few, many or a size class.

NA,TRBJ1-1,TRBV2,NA,CASSGQRNTEAFF,TGTGCCAGCAGCGGACAGAGGAACACTGAAGCTTTCTTT
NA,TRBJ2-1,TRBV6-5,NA,CASSYDWSSYNEQFF,TGTGCCAGCAGTTACGACTGGAGCTCCTACAATGAGCAGTTCTTC
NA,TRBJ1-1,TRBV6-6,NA,CASSFRADSGNTEAFF,TGTGCCAGCAGTTTTAGGGCCGATTCGGGGAACACTGAAGCTTTCTTT
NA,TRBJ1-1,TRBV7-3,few,CASSLTGQGGTEAFF,TGTGCCAGCAGCTTAACGGGGCAGGGAGGGACTGAAGCTTTCTTT
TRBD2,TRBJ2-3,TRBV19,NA,CASSVAGAYTDTQYF,TGTGCCAGTAGTGTAGCGGGGGCCTACACAGATACGCAGTATTTT
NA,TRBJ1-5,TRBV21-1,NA,CASILRNGEGLDQPQHF,TGTGCCAGCATCCTCAGAAATGGGGAGGGATTGGATCAGCCCCAGCATTTT
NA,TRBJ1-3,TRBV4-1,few,CASSQERSRENTIYF,TGCGCCAGCAGCCAAGAACGAAGCAGGGAAAACACCATATATTTT
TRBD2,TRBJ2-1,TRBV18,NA,CASSLGTSGGHNEQFF,TGTGCCAGCTCACTCGGGACTAGCGGGGGCCACAATGAGCAGTTCTTC
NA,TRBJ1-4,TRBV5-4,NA,CASSFGQGRNEKLFF,TGTGCCAGCAGCTTCGGCCAGGGGAGAAATGAAAAACTGTTTTTT
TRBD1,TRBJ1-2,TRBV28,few,CASSYQGANGYTF,TGTGCCAGCAGTTACCAGGGGGCGAATGGCTACACCTTC
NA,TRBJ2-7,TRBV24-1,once,CATSDWGRGNSYEQYF,TGTGCCACCAGTGATTGGGGGCGGGGGAACTCCTACGAGCAGTACTTC
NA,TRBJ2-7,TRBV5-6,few,CASSLAPGRRGAYEQYF,TGTGCCAGCAGCTTGGCTCCGGGTAGGCGGGGAGCCTACGAGCAGTACTTC
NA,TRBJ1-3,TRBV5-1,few,CASSLAPGSSGNTIYF,TGCGCCAGCAGCTTGGCCCCCGGTAGCTCTGGAAACACCATATATTTT
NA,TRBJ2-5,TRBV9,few,CASSVGTLQETQYF,TGTGCCAGCAGCGTAGGAACTTTACAAGAGACCCAGTACTTC
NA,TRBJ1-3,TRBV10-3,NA,CAISGAGVLSGNTIYF,TGTGCCATCAGTGGAGCAGGGGTTCTCTCTGGAAACACCATATATTTT
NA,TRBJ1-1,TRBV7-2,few,CASSLGTANTEAFF,TGTGCCAGCAGCTTAGGGACGGCAAACACTGAAGCTTTCTTT
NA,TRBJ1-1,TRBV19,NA,CASSLMGGEAFF,TGTGCCAGTAGTTTAATGGGGGGTGAAGCTTTCTTT
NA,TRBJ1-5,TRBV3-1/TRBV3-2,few,CASSQLGGTQHF,TGTGCCAGCAGCCAATTGGGCGGGACCCAGCATTTT
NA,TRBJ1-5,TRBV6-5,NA,CASSRVSGSNQPQHF,TGTGCCAGCAGTAGGGTCAGTGGGAGCAATCAGCCCCAGCATTTT
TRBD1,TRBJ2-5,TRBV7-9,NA,CASSPHGTGNVETQYF,TGTGCCAGCAGCCCACACGGGACAGGGAATGTTGAGACCCAGTACTTC
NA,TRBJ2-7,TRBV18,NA,CASSEGRYEQYF,TGTGCCAGCTCCGAGGGGCGCTACGAGCAGTACTTC
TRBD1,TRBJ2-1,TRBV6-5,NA,CASSKGANYNEQFF,TGTGCCAGCAGTAAGGGGGCCAACTACAATGAGCAGTTCTTC
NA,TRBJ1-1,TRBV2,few,CASRVSTTEAFF,TGTGCCAGCAGGGTATCTACAACTGAAGCTTTCTTT
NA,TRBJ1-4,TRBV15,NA,CATGGRARSNEKLFF,TGTGCCACCGGGGGGCGGGCTAGAAGTAATGAAAAACTGTTTTTT
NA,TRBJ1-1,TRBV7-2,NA,CASSTQVNTEAFF,TGTGCCAGCAGCACCCAGGTGAACACTGAAGCTTTCTTT
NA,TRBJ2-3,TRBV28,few,CASSIREVGGTDTQYF,TGTGCCAGCAGTATAAGGGAGGTTGGGGGCACAGATACGCAGTATTTT
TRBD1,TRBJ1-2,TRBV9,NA,CASSHGTGGSYGYTF,TGTGCCAGCAGCCATGGGACAGGGGGCAGCTATGGCTACACCTTC
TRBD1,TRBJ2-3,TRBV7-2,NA,CASSLATGPTDTQYF,TGTGCCAGCAGCTTAGCGACAGGGCCCACAGATACGCAGTATTTT
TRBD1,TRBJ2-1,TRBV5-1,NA,CASSETGASGNEQFF,TGCGCCAGCAGCGAAACAGGGGCATCTGGCAATGAGCAGTTCTTC
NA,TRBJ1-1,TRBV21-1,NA,CASSKARGGGNTEAFF,TGTGCCAGCAGCAAAGCGCGAGGGGGGGGAAACACTGAAGCTTTCTTT
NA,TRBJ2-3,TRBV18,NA,CASSPPTGGFADTQYF,TGTGCCAGCTCACCACCGACAGGCGGGTTCGCAGATACGCAGTATTTT
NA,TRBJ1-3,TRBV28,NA,CASSFGTATLEDTIYF,TGTGCCAGCAGTTTCGGGACCGCCACCCTTGAGGACACCATATATTTT
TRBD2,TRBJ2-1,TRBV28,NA,CASSNGGGADNEQFF,TGTGCCAGCAGCAACGGCGGGGGGGCCGACAATGAGCAGTTCTTC
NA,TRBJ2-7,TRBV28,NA,CASSLLASSSYEQYF,TGTGCCAGCAGTCTACTAGCATCGAGCTCCTACGAGCAGTACTTC
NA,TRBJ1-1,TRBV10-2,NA,CASSEVNTEAFF,TGCGCCAGCAGTGAGGTGAACACTGAAGCTTTCTTT
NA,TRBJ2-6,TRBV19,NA,CASRTAPSGANVLTF,TGTGCCAGTAGGACAGCTCCCTCTGGGGCCAACGTCCTGACTTTC
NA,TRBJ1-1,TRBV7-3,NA,CASSFSRTTEAFF,TGTGCCAGCAGCTTCTCAAGGACGACCGAAGCTTTCTTT
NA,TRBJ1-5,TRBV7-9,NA,CASSKGSNQPQHF,TGTGCCAGCAGCAAGGGAAGCAATCAGCCCCAGCATTTT
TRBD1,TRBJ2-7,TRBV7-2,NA,CASSTLGGTGGYEQYF,TGTGCCAGCAGCACTCTTGGCGGGACAGGGGGTTACGAGCAGTACTTC
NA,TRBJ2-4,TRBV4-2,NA,CASSQDTGLAKNIQYF,TGTGCCAGCAGCCAAGATACTGGTTTGGCCAAAAACATTCAGTACTTC
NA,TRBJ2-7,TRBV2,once,CASSVDNEQYF,TGTGCCAGCAGTGTCGACAACGAGCAGTACTTC
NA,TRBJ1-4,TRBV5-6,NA,CASSYRALSGGEKLFF,TGTGCCAGCAGCTATAGGGCCCTATCTGGAGGGGAAAAACTGTTTTTT
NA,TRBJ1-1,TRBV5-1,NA,CASSLDQVGTEAFF,TGCGCCAGCAGCTTGGATCAGGTTGGCACTGAAGCTTTCTTT
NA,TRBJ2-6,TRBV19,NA,CASTPGANVLTF,TGTGCCAGTACCCCTGGGGCCAACGTCCTGACTTTC
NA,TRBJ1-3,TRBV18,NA,CASSPPGGLSGNTIYF,TGTGCCAGCTCACCACCGGGGGGTTTATCTGGAAACACCATATATTTT
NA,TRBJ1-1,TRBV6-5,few,CASSYSEEVRAFF,TGTGCCAGCAGTTACTCTGAGGAGGTGAGGGCTTTCTTT
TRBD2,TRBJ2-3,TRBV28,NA,CASSPWEGSGTQYF,TGTGCCAGCAGTCCTTGGGAGGGCTCAGGTACGCAGTATTTT
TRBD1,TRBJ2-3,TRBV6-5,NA,CAHRDRVRSTDTQYF,TGTGCCCACCGGGACAGGGTAAGGAGCACAGATACGCAGTATTTT
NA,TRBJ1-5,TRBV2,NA,CASSEGGSHPQPQHF,TGTGCCAGCAGTGAAGGGGGCAGTCATCCCCAGCCCCAGCATTTT
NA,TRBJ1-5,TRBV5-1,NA,CASSLSPENNQPQHF,TGCGCCAGCAGCTTGTCCCCAGAGAACAATCAGCCCCAGCATTTT